This TCR beta chain was identified during a study of blood T cell repertoires in COVID-19. In the study overall: Spain, Italy and the United States supplied samples that represented acute and convalescent COVID-19. Nucleic acid was either cDNA or gDNA, and it came from T cells, B-cell-depleted T cells, or PBMCs.

In the original analysis: Amplified reference gene primers provided the basis for estimating nucleated cell counts. Sequencing was performed with immunoSEQ multiplex PCR; in TCRdb, only in-frame clones are kept and a portion is missing. V, J and clone size derive from that table, while D and trimming were established from the DNA sequence. The table lists under 150,000 clones, 85% to 90% of them singletons. Trimming took off 6 bases at V and 3 bases at J, with 6 bases between the two ends. The CDR3 is made up of 10 amino acids. From germline, CDR1 is SQVTM and CDR2 ANQGSEA. This rearrangement joins TRBV29-1 to TRBJ2-7, with D possibly being TRBD2 (5 bases). The clonotype comes from a middle-aged man with active or convalescent COVID-19. The sample comprised peripheral blood. CDR3 sequence reads: CSVRDYEQYF. The CDR3 bases are TGCAGCGTCCGGGACTACGAGCAGTACTTC.